This TCR beta chain appears in the sequencing data of a study of cytomegalovirus exposure and HLA in healthy donors. The study's findings and limits: With further analysis later on, most CMV-associated TCR beta chains appeared HLA-restricted. Some TCR beta chains (roughly 150 of them) were listed as cytomegalovirus-associated. Sequencing probably produced one cluster of sequence variants that were highly shared.

Use of 60 Vbeta and 13 Jbeta primers characterized the PCR. The table came from immunoSEQ multiplex PCR; TCRdb's copy has only in-frame clones and leaves some out. The table has 150,000 or so clones, 75% to 90% seen once. As regards this clone: The antigen remains undetermined.

Unmatched junction bases numbered 11, after V lost 4 bases and J lost 2 bases. Germline CDR1 and CDR2: LNHDA and SQIVND (reference sequence). CDR3 length: 16 residues. The V and J genes are TRBV19 and TRBJ2-7, with 7 positions matching TRBD2. Sequencing used PBMCs. This clonotype was obtained from a woman aged 45-65 years in good health and CMV-seropositive. CDR3 amino acids: CASSRGSGRGTYEQYF. Written as DNA, the CDR3 is TGTGCCAGTAGTAGGGGTAGCGGGCGAGGGACCTACGAGCAGTACTTC.